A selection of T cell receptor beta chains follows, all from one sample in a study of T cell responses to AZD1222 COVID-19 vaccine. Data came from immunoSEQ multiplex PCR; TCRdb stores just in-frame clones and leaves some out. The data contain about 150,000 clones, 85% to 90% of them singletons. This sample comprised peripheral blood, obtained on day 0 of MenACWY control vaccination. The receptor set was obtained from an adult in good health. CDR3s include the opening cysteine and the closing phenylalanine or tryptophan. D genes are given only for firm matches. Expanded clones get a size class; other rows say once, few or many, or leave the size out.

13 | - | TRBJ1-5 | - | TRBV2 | CASSETHNQPQHF | TGTGCCAGCAGTGAGACCCATAATCAGCCCCAGCATTTT
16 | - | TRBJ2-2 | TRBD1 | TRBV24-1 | CATSDYGQGNTGELFF | TGTGCCACCAGTGATTACGGACAGGGTAATACCGGGGAGCTGTTTTTT
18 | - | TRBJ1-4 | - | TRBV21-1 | CASSKAWGLGGRNEKLFF | TGTGCCAGCAGCAAGGCCTGGGGACTGGGAGGGCGGAATGAAAAACTGTTTTTT
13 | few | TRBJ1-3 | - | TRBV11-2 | CASSGSRGNTIYF | TGTGCCAGCAGCGGGTCGCGGGGAAACACCATATATTTT
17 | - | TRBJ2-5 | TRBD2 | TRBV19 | CASSMPPFGGGAKTQYF | TGTGCCAGTAGTATGCCCCCCTTTGGCGGGGGGGCGAAGACCCAGTACTTC
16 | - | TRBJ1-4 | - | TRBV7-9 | CASSPPPGRGKEKLFF | TGTGCCAGCAGCCCACCCCCGGGGAGAGGAAAAGAAAAACTGTTTTTT
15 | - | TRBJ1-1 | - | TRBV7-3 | CASSPRTAPNTEAFF | TGTGCCAGCAGCCCGAGGACAGCTCCGAACACTGAAGCTTTCTTT
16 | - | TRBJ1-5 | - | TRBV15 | CATSWTGGYSNQPQHF | TGTGCCACCAGTTGGACTGGGGGGTATAGCAATCAGCCCCAGCATTTT
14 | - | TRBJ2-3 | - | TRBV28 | CASSPSDLADTQYF | TGTGCCAGCAGTCCCAGCGACTTGGCAGATACGCAGTATTTT
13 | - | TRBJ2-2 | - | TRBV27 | CASSLFNTGELFF | TGTGCCAGCAGTTTATTCAACACCGGGGAGCTGTTTTTT
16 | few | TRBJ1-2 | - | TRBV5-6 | CASSLVSGRLNYGYTF | TGTGCCAGCAGCTTGGTTAGTGGCCGCCTTAACTATGGCTACACCTTC
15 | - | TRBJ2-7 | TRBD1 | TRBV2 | CASSGRGQGAYEQYF | TGTGCCAGCAGTGGAAGGGGACAGGGGGCCTACGAGCAGTACTTC
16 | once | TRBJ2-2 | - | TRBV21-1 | CASSKKGRQGHGELFF | TGTGCCAGCAGCAAAAAAGGGCGACAGGGCCACGGGGAGCTGTTTTTT
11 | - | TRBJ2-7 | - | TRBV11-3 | CASSLLNEQYF | TGTGCCAGCAGCCTTCTCAACGAGCAGTACTTC
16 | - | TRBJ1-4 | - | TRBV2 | CASSEALSASAGKLFF | TGTGCCAGCAGTGAAGCGCTATCCGCCTCCGCTGGAAAACTGTTTTTT
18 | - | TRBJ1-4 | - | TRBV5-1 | CASSLSTGTKNTNEKLFF | TGCGCCAGCAGCCTTTCGACCGGGACAAAAAATACTAATGAAAAACTGTTTTTT
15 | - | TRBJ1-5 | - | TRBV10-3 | CAISAGGRSNQPQHF | TGTGCCATCAGTGCTGGGGGGCGAAGCAATCAGCCCCAGCATTTT
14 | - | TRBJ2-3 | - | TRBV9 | CASSVGVGADTQYF | TGTGCCAGCAGCGTAGGGGTGGGCGCAGATACGCAGTATTTT
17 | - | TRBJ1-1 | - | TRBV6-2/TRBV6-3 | CASSYRQGGPRGTEAFF | TGTGCCAGCAGTTACCGGCAAGGGGGTCCCAGGGGCACTGAAGCTTTCTTT
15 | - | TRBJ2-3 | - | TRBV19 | CASRRGRTEGDTQYF | TGTGCCAGTAGACGAGGACGGACCGAGGGTGATACGCAGTATTTT
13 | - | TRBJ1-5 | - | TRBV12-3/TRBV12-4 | CASSFGGDQPQHF | TGTGCCAGCAGTTTCGGGGGAGACCAGCCCCAGCATTTT
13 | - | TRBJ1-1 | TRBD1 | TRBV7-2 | CASSETGSTEAFF | TGTGCCAGCAGCGAGACAGGGAGTACTGAAGCTTTCTTT
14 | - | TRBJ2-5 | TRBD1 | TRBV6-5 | CASMDRGRAETQYF | TGTGCCAGCATGGACAGGGGGCGCGCGGAGACCCAGTACTTC
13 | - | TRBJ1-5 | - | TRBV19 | CADHQGWYQPQHF | TGTGCGGACCACCAGGGTTGGTATCAGCCCCAGCATTTT
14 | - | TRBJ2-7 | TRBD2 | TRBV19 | CASSIAAGDYEQYF | TGTGCCAGTAGTATAGCAGCGGGAGATTACGAGCAGTACTTC
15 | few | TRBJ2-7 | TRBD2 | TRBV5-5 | CASTLAGGGTYEQYF | TGTGCCAGCACTTTAGCGGGAGGGGGAACCTACGAGCAGTACTTC
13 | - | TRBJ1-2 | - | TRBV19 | CASSIMVRDGYTF | TGTGCCAGTAGTATAATGGTGCGGGATGGCTACACCTTC
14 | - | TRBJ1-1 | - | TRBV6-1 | CASSEGNMYTEAFF | TGTGCCAGCAGTGAAGGCAACATGTACACTGAAGCTTTCTTT
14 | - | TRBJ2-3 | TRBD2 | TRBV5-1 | CASALAGGADTQYF | TGCGCCAGTGCCCTAGCGGGAGGCGCAGATACGCAGTATTTT
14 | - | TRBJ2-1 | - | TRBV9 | CASSPKGLNNEQFF | TGTGCCAGCAGCCCGAAGGGTCTGAACAATGAGCAGTTCTTC
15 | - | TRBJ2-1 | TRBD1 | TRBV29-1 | CSVGQGTGGWNEQFF | TGCAGCGTTGGGCAAGGGACAGGGGGCTGGAATGAGCAGTTCTTC
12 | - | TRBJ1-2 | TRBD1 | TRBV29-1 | CSDIQGAGGYTF | TGCAGCGATATACAGGGGGCGGGTGGCTACACCTTC
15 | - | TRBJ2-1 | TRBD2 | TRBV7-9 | CASSSTSGRGNEQFF | TGTGCCAGCAGCTCCACTAGCGGGAGGGGGAATGAGCAGTTCTTC
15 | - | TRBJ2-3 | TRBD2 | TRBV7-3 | CASSPTAGGTDTQYF | TGTGCCAGCAGCCCCACCGCGGGAGGCACAGATACGCAGTATTTT
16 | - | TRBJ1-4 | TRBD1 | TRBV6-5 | CASSYYRGRANEKLFF | TGTGCCAGCAGTTATTACAGGGGGCGCGCTAATGAAAAACTGTTTTTT
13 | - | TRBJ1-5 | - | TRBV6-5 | CASREGPNQPQHF | TGTGCCAGCAGGGAGGGTCCTAATCAGCCCCAGCATTTT
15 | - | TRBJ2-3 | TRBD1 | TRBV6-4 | CASRITGVSTDTQYF | TGTGCCAGCAGGATAACAGGGGTTAGCACAGATACGCAGTATTTT
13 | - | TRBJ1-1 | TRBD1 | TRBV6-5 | CASTGGENTEAFF | TGTGCCAGCACAGGGGGTGAAAACACTGAAGCTTTCTTT
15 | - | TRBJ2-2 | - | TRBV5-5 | CASSLLISGTGELFF | TGTGCCAGCAGCTTGCTGATATCGGGCACCGGGGAGCTGTTTTTT
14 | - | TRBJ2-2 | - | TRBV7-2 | CASSLQVNTGELFF | TGTGCCAGCAGCTTACAGGTCAACACCGGGGAGCTGTTTTTT
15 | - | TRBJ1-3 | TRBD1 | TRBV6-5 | CASAPDRARGNTIYF | TGTGCCAGCGCTCCCGACAGGGCGAGGGGAAACACCATATATTTT
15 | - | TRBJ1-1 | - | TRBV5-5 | CASSLVIGYDTEAFF | TGTGCCAGCAGCTTGGTCATAGGGTACGACACTGAAGCTTTCTTT
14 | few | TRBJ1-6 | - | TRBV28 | CASSLRAANSPLHF | TGTGCCAGCAGTTTAAGGGCAGCTAATTCACCCCTCCACTTT
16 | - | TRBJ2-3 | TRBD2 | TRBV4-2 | CASSREAGASTDTQYF | TGTGCCAGCAGCCGAGAAGCGGGGGCTAGCACAGATACGCAGTATTTT
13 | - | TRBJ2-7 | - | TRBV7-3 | CASSSQGADEQYF | TGTGCCAGCAGCTCACAGGGTGCCGACGAGCAGTACTTC
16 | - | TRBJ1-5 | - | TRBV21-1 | CASASLGRGSNQPQHF | TGTGCCAGCGCCTCCTTGGGCAGGGGTAGCAATCAGCCCCAGCATTTT
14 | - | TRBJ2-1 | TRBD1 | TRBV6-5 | CASSRDRGTDEQFF | TGTGCCAGCAGTAGGGACAGGGGGACTGATGAGCAGTTCTTC
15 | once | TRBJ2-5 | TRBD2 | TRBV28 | CASRQRRGLQETQYF | TGTGCCAGCAGACAGCGCCGGGGACTACAAGAGACCCAGTACTTC
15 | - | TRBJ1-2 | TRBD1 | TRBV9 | CASSVGTGGGSGYTF | TGTGCCAGCAGCGTGGGGACAGGGGGTGGTAGTGGCTACACCTTC
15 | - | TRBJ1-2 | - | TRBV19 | CASRERSGLIYGYTF | TGTGCCAGTAGAGAACGATCGGGACTTATCTATGGCTACACCTTC
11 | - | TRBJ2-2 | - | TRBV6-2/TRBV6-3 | CASSQSLELFF | TGTGCCAGCAGTCAAAGCCTGGAGCTGTTTTTT